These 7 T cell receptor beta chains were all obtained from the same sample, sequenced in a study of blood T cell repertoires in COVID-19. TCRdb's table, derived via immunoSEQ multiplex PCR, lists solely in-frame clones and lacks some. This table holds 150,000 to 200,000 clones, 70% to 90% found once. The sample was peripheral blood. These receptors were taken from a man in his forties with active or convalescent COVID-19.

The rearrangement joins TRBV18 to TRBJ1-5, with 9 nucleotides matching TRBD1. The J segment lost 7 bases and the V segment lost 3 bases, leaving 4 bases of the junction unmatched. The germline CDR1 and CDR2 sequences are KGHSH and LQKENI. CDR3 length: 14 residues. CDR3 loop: CASSPGQGGQPQHF. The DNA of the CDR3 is TGTGCCAGCTCACCGGGACAGGGAGGCCAGCCCCAGCATTTT.

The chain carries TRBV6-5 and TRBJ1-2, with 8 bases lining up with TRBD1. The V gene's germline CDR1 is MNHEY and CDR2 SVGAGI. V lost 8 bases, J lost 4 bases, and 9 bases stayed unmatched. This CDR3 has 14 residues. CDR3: CASQDGQGSYGYTF. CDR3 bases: TGTGCCAGCCAAGATGGACAGGGAAGCTATGGCTACACCTTC.

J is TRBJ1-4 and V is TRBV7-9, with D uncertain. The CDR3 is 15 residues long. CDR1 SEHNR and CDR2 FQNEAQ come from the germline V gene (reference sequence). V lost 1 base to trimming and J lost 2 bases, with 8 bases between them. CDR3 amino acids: CASSLVRGTNEKLFF. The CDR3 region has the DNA TGTGCCAGCAGCTTAGTGCGAGGGACTAATGAAAAACTGTTTTTT.

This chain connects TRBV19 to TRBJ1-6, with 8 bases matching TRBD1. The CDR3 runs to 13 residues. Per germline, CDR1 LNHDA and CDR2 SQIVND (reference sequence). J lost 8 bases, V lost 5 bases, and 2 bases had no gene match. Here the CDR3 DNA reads TGTGCCAGTAGTGCGGACAGGGATTCACCCCTCCACTTT. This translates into CASSADRDSPLHF.

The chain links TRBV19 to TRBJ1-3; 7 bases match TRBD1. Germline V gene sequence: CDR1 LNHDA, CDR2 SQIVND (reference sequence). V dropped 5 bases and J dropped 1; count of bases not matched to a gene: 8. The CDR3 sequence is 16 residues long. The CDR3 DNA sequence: TGTGCCAGTAGTTCGCGAACAGGGGTTTCTGGAAACACCATATATTTT. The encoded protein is CASSSRTGVSGNTIYF.

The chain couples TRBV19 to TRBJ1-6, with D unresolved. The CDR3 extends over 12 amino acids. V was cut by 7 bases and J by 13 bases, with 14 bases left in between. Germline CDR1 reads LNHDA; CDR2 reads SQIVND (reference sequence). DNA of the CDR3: TGTGCCAGTACCGCGGCCGAGTCCCCCCTCCACTTT. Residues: CASTAAESPLHF.

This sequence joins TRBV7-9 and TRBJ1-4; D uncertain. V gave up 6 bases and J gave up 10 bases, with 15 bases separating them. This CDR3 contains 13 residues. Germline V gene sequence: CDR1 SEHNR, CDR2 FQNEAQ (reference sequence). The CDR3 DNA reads TGTGCCAGCAGAAGGACGGACTCGCGAAAACTGTTTTTT. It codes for CASRRTDSRKLFF. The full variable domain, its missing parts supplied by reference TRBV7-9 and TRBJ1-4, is DTGVSQNPRHKITKRGQNVTFRCDPISEHNRLYWYRQTLGQGPEFLTYFQNEAQLEKSRLLSDRFSAERPKGSFSTLEIQRTEQGDSAMYLCASRRTDSRKLFFGSGTQLSVL.